This is a list of T cell receptor beta chains from one sample in a study of blood T cell repertoires in COVID-19. The table came from immunoSEQ multiplex PCR; TCRdb's copy has only in-frame clones and leaves some out. Counted here are more than 120,000 clones, 85% to 90% occurring once; the ten biggest clones make up 8.6%. The specimen sequenced was peripheral blood. The origin of the receptors is a woman between 50 and 59 years old with active or convalescent COVID-19. The CDR3 runs from the conserved cysteine through the conserved F or W. The D gene is left open where the match is weak. Clone size appears in some rows only: once, few, many, or a class for an expanded clone.

CASSFGVLLNEKLFF,TGTGCCAGCAGCTTTGGTGTACTTCTTAATGAAAAACTGTTTTTT,TRBV12-1,TRBJ1-4,NA,NA
CASSLAGRGSYEQYF,TGTGCCAGCAGCTTAGCGGGCAGGGGCTCCTACGAGCAGTACTTC,TRBV7-2,TRBJ2-7,NA,NA
CASSYRGYNEQFF,TGTGCCAGCAGCTACCGGGGCTACAATGAGCAGTTCTTC,TRBV11-3,TRBJ2-1,few,NA
CASSSGDSYEQYF,TGTGCCAGCAGTTCCGGGGACAGCTACGAGCAGTACTTC,TRBV28,TRBJ2-7,once,TRBD1
CARGPGSTEAFF,TGTGCCCGCGGGCCGGGTAGCACTGAAGCTTTCTTT,TRBV30,TRBJ1-1,once,NA
CASSEPGQGSGYTF,TGTGCCAGCAGTGAACCCGGACAGGGAAGTGGCTACACCTTC,TRBV25-1,TRBJ1-2,NA,TRBD1
CASSDPGDTEAFF,TGTGCCAGCAGTGACCCCGGGGACACTGAAGCTTTCTTT,TRBV2,TRBJ1-1,NA,NA
CAPDNSRQSTEAFF,TGTGCCCCGGACAACTCGCGGCAGTCCACTGAAGCTTTCTTT,TRBV24-1,TRBJ1-1,NA,NA
CASSPTRTDIEAFF,TGTGCCAGCAGTCCTACAAGGACGGACATCGAGGCTTTCTTT,TRBV6-5,TRBJ1-1,NA,NA
CASSLLAGGWVNEQFF,TGTGCCAGCAGTTTACTGGCGGGAGGCTGGGTGAATGAGCAGTTCTTC,TRBV28,TRBJ2-1,NA,TRBD2
CASSLEQGAWTEAFF,TGTGCCAGCAGCCTTGAACAGGGGGCTTGGACTGAAGCTTTCTTT,TRBV3-1/TRBV3-2,TRBJ1-1,once,TRBD1
CASSYETGSNEQYF,TGTGCCAGCAGTTACGAGACAGGGAGCAACGAGCAGTACTTC,TRBV6-2/TRBV6-3,TRBJ2-7,many,TRBD1
CASSFFQAASGGLGDTQYF,TGTGCCAGCAGCTTCTTTCAGGCCGCTAGCGGGGGCCTTGGTGATACGCAGTATTTT,TRBV11-2,TRBJ2-3,NA,TRBD2